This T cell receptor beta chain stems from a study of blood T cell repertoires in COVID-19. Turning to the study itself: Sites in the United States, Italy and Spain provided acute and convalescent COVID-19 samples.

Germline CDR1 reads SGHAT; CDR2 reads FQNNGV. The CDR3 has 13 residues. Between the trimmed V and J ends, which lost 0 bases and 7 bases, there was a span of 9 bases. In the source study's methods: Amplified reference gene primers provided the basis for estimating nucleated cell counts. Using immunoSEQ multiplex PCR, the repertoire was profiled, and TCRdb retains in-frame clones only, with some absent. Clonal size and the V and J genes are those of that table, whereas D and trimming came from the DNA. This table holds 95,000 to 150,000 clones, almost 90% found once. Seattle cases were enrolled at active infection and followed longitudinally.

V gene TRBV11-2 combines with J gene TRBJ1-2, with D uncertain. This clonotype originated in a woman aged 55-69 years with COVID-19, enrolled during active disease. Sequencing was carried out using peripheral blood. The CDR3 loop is CASSLDPVFGYTF. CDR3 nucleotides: TGTGCCAGCAGCTTAGACCCCGTTTTTGGCTACACCTTC. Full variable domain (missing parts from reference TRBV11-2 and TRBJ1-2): EAGVAQSPRYKIIEKRQSVAFWCNPISGHATLYWYQQILGQGPKLLIQFQNNGVVDDSQLPKDRFSAERLKGVDSTLKIQPAKLEDSAVYLCASSLDPVFGYTFGSGTRLTVV.